A selection of T cell receptor beta chains follows, all from one sample in a study of blood T cell repertoires in COVID-19. TCRdb's copy holds only in-frame clones and misses some; the assay was immunoSEQ multiplex PCR. The sample lists over 35,000 clones, around 90% occurring once. Source material: peripheral blood. These receptors came from a man aged 50-60 years with acute or convalescent COVID-19. CDR3s include the opening cysteine and the closing phenylalanine or tryptophan. The D gene is left open where the match is weak.

j_gene: TRBJ1-1
d_gene: .
v_gene: TRBV9
CDR3aa: CASSVVMGDAEAFF
CDR3nt: TGTGCCAGCAGCGTAGTTATGGGAGACGCTGAAGCTTTCTTT

j_gene: TRBJ2-5
d_gene: .
v_gene: TRBV4-1
CDR3aa: CASSQVISYRETQYF
CDR3nt: TGCGCCAGCAGCCAAGTGATTTCGTACAGGGAGACCCAGTACTTC

j_gene: TRBJ1-5
d_gene: .
v_gene: TRBV6-5
CDR3aa: CASRPGFSNQPQHF
CDR3nt: TGTGCCAGCAGGCCAGGGTTCAGCAATCAGCCCCAGCATTTT

j_gene: TRBJ1-1
d_gene: .
v_gene: TRBV6-6
CDR3aa: CAGHRENTEAFF
CDR3nt: TGTGCCGGACACAGGGAAAACACTGAAGCTTTCTTT

j_gene: TRBJ1-1
d_gene: .
v_gene: TRBV7-9
CDR3aa: CASSLKRDTEAFF
CDR3nt: TGTGCCAGCAGCTTAAAGCGGGACACTGAAGCTTTCTTT

j_gene: TRBJ1-2
d_gene: .
v_gene: TRBV28
CDR3aa: CASGNGQGKSYGYTF
CDR3nt: TGTGCCAGCGGAAATGGGCAGGGGAAAAGCTATGGCTACACCTTC

j_gene: TRBJ2-5
d_gene: TRBD2
v_gene: TRBV11-3
CDR3aa: CASSQREGLIETQYF
CDR3nt: TGTGCCAGCAGCCAGCGGGAGGGCCTGATAGAGACCCAGTACTTC

j_gene: TRBJ1-1
d_gene: .
v_gene: TRBV5-1
CDR3aa: CASNADRMENTEAFF
CDR3nt: TGCGCCAGCAATGCTGACAGGATGGAGAACACTGAAGCTTTCTTT

j_gene: TRBJ1-5
d_gene: .
v_gene: TRBV10-2
CDR3aa: CASSASGIDQPQHF
CDR3nt: TGCGCCAGCAGTGCCAGCGGTATCGATCAGCCCCAGCATTTT

j_gene: TRBJ2-3
d_gene: TRBD2
v_gene: TRBV9
CDR3aa: CASSVAVGREGTDTQYF
CDR3nt: TGTGCCAGCAGCGTAGCAGTCGGGCGGGAGGGCACAGATACGCAGTATTTT

j_gene: TRBJ1-5
d_gene: .
v_gene: TRBV24-1
CDR3aa: CATMGGNSNQPQHF
CDR3nt: TGTGCCACCATGGGGGGGAATAGCAATCAGCCCCAGCATTTT

j_gene: TRBJ2-1
d_gene: .
v_gene: TRBV4-2
CDR3aa: CASSQVAGLRNEQFF
CDR3nt: TGTGCCAGCAGCCAAGTCGCAGGGCTACGGAATGAGCAGTTCTTC

j_gene: TRBJ2-1
d_gene: TRBD1
v_gene: TRBV29-1
CDR3aa: CSTRQGIDEQFF
CDR3nt: TGCAGCACCCGACAGGGTATCGATGAGCAGTTCTTC

j_gene: TRBJ1-1
d_gene: TRBD1
v_gene: TRBV6-5
CDR3aa: CASRPGTGSGTEAFF
CDR3nt: TGTGCCAGCCGTCCCGGGACAGGGTCTGGGACTGAAGCTTTCTTT

j_gene: TRBJ1-3
d_gene: TRBD1
v_gene: TRBV11-3
CDR3aa: CASSLDPGQGANTIYF
CDR3nt: TGTGCCAGCAGCTTAGATCCGGGACAGGGAGCCAACACCATATATTTT

j_gene: TRBJ2-7
d_gene: TRBD1
v_gene: TRBV5-1
CDR3aa: CASSLRGQGDLRVYEQYF
CDR3nt: TGCGCCAGCAGCTTGCGCGGACAGGGGGACCTCAGGGTCTACGAGCAGTACTTC

j_gene: TRBJ1-1
d_gene: .
v_gene: TRBV7-9
CDR3aa: CASSLFLGGTEAFF
CDR3nt: TGTGCCAGCAGCTTATTCCTCGGGGGCACTGAAGCTTTCTTT

j_gene: TRBJ2-3
d_gene: .
v_gene: TRBV4-1
CDR3aa: CASSQDGDTQYF
CDR3nt: TGCGCCAGCAGCCAAGACGGTGATACGCAGTATTTT

j_gene: TRBJ2-2
d_gene: TRBD2
v_gene: TRBV11-3
CDR3aa: CASSPGLAGVYTGELFF
CDR3nt: TGTGCCAGCAGCCCGGGACTAGCGGGGGTATATACCGGGGAGCTGTTTTTT

j_gene: TRBJ1-2
d_gene: .
v_gene: TRBV25-1
CDR3aa: CASSANQANSGYTF
CDR3nt: TGTGCCAGCAGTGCTAACCAGGCGAACTCAGGCTACACCTTC

j_gene: TRBJ1-1
d_gene: .
v_gene: TRBV9
CDR3aa: CASSLLGSSSEAFF
CDR3nt: TGTGCCAGCAGCCTTCTAGGCAGTTCCTCTGAAGCTTTCTTT

j_gene: TRBJ1-4
d_gene: .
v_gene: TRBV28
CDR3aa: CASSLSGVYEKLFF
CDR3nt: TGTGCCAGCAGTTTATCAGGGGTTTATGAAAAACTGTTTTTT

j_gene: TRBJ1-5
d_gene: .
v_gene: TRBV5-1
CDR3aa: CASSADSNQPQHF
CDR3nt: TGCGCCAGCAGCGCAGATAGCAATCAGCCCCAGCATTTT

j_gene: TRBJ1-2
d_gene: .
v_gene: TRBV12-3/TRBV12-4
CDR3aa: CASSHDSYGYTF
CDR3nt: TGTGCCAGCAGCCACGACAGCTATGGCTACACCTTC

j_gene: TRBJ1-3
d_gene: .
v_gene: TRBV3-1/TRBV3-2
CDR3aa: CASSQTGGGNTIYF
CDR3nt: TGTGCCAGCAGCCAAACCGGAGGAGGAAACACCATATATTTT

j_gene: TRBJ1-5
d_gene: TRBD1
v_gene: TRBV2
CDR3aa: CASSILSGTGGRESNQPQHF
CDR3nt: TGTGCCAGCAGTATACTCTCCGGGACAGGGGGCCGCGAAAGCAATCAGCCCCAGCATTTT

j_gene: TRBJ2-7
d_gene: TRBD2
v_gene: TRBV9
CDR3aa: CASSVVPGGYEQYF
CDR3nt: TGTGCCAGCAGCGTAGTCCCGGGAGGCTACGAGCAGTACTTC